What follows are 9 T cell receptor beta chains derived from one specimen sequenced in a study of blood T cell repertoires in COVID-19. Clones were read by immunoSEQ multiplex PCR, and TCRdb kept only the in-frame ones, dropping some. The repertoire consists of fewer than 500,000 clones, with roughly 90% occurring once and the leading ten covering 1.4%. The sample consisted of peripheral blood. Receptors were obtained from a woman in her thirties with active or convalescent COVID-19.

V usage is TRBV18 and J usage is TRBJ1-1; D ambiguous. The V end lost 4 bases, the J end lost 3 bases, and 15 bases lay between the germline ends. The CDR3 sequence is 15 residues long. The germline V gene encodes CDR1 KGHSH and CDR2 LQKENI. CDR3 residues: CASSLAGVEDTEAFF. For the CDR3, the DNA is TGTGCCAGCTCACTTGCCGGCGTTGAGGACACTGAAGCTTTCTTT. Supplemented by reference TRBV18 and TRBJ1-1, the full variable domain reads NAGVMQNPRHLVRRRGQEARLRCSPMKGHSHVYWYRQLPEEGLKFMVYLQKENIIDESGMPKERFSAEFPKEGPSILRIQQVVRGDSAAYFCASSLAGVEDTEAFFGQGTRLTVV.

V gene TRBV27 combines with J gene TRBJ1-1; D ambiguous. The CDR3 loop spans 18 amino acids. CDR1 is MNHEY and CDR2 is SMNVEV in the germline V gene (reference sequence). V was cut by 0 bases and J by 1 base, with 18 bases left in between. The CDR3 DNA reads as TGTGCCAGCAGTTTATCTACGCCGCGCGGAGAAGAGAACACTGAAGCTTTCTTT. Its translation: CASSLSTPRGEENTEAFF.

This chain joins TRBV9 and TRBJ1-2; the D gene is possibly TRBD1 (5 bases). The CDR3 contains 15 residues. The germline gives CDR1 SGDLS, CDR2 YYNGEE. Deletions cut 2 bases from V and 4 bases from J, with 15 bases between. The CDR3 reads CASSVYKGGGYGYTF. The CDR3 DNA follows: TGTGCCAGCAGCGTTTACAAGGGCGGGGGCTATGGCTACACCTTC.

The J gene is TRBJ2-7, the V gene TRBV4-1; no reliable D call. Trimming pared 4 bases from V and 6 bases from J, leaving 13 bases between. This CDR3 contains 13 residues. Germline CDR1 and CDR2: MGHRA and YSYEKL. The CDR3 nucleotides read TGCGCCAGCAGCCTCTCCAGGCCTGGCGAGCAGTACTTC. This encodes CASSLSRPGEQYF.

This clone was observed at least ten times. V and J are TRBV10-1 and TRBJ1-1; 7 nucleotides align to TRBD1. J gave up 0 bases and V 6 bases, and 16 bases lay outside the gene matches. The CDR3 totals 18 residues. CDR1 is WNHNN and CDR2 is SYGVQD in the germline V gene (reference sequence). The CDR3 nucleotides are TGCGCCAGCAGAGCCATTAACCGGGACAGAACCTTGAACACTGAAGCTTTCTTT. Translation gives CASRAINRDRTLNTEAFF.

The chain has TRBV4-1 and TRBJ2-2, with a weak D call TRBD2 (5 bases). Trimming removed 1 base at V and 2 bases at J, with 14 bases between. The CDR3 consists of 17 residues. Germline V gives CDR1 MGHRA, CDR2 YSYEKL. The CDR3 loop reads CASSQGRLNLNTGELFF. CDR3 nucleotides: TGCGCCAGCAGCCAAGGGCGACTAAACTTAAACACCGGGGAGCTGTTTTTT.

The J gene is TRBJ2-1, the V gene TRBV7-2, with 10 nucleotides matching TRBD2. Losses at the gene ends were 5 bases for V and 0 bases for J; bases not matched to a gene: 4. The CDR3 contains 16 residues. Germline V gene sequence: CDR1 SGHTA, CDR2 FQGNSA. CDR3 region: CASSRAGGSSYNEQFF. For the CDR3, the DNA is TGTGCCAGCAGCAGAGCGGGGGGGAGCTCCTACAATGAGCAGTTCTTC.

The J gene is TRBJ1-4, the V gene TRBV27, with a weak D call TRBD1 (5 bases). This CDR3 contains 15 residues. The germline V gene encodes CDR1 MNHEY and CDR2 SMNVEV (reference sequence). The ends were cut back, 6 bases at V and 0 bases at J, with 11 bases in the middle. The CDR3 sequence is CASSHDRSTNEKLFF. The CDR3 DNA is TGTGCCAGCAGCCATGACAGATCAACTAATGAAAAACTGTTTTTT.

The gene calls are TRBV19 and TRBJ1-4; D is unresolved. V was pared by 4 bases and J by 11 bases, with 14 bases between. The CDR3 is made up of 13 amino acids. Looked up from germline, CDR1 is LNHDA and CDR2 is SQIVND (reference sequence). The CDR3 is CASSTPPEEKLFF. CDR3 nucleotides: TGTGCCAGTAGTACTCCGCCCGAAGAGAAACTGTTTTTT.